This record covers a single TCR beta chain. V lost 5 bases and J lost 8; bases outside the gene matches: 10. Looked up from germline, CDR1 is SNHLY and CDR2 is FYNNEI. The CDR3 is 14 amino acids. This entry is derived from a study of blood T cell repertoires in COVID-19. Study background: The study drew acute and convalescent COVID-19 samples from the United States, Italy and Spain.

Adults between roughly 18 and 90 years of age took part from 20 to 25 US areas. Self-reported history from a screening survey and questionnaire set each donor's cohort. In the study's own analysis: Amplified reference gene primers provided the basis for estimating nucleated cell counts. TCRdb keeps only in-frame clones here, not all; method: immunoSEQ multiplex PCR. The V and J calls and the clone size are those of that table, but D and trimming were determined from the DNA. The table includes about 210,000 clones, about 91% detected once. This TCR was sampled from a woman in her thirties or forties with acute COVID-19. The specimen sequenced was PBMCs or T cells enriched from blood (not recorded which). The chain carries TRBV2 and TRBJ1-2, with 8 bases aligning to TRBD1. This CDR3 is CASSQDRAFRGYTF. The CDR3 DNA reads as TGTGCCAGCAGTCAGGACAGGGCTTTCCGAGGCTACACCTTC.